This TCR beta chain was profiled in a study of cytomegalovirus exposure and HLA in healthy donors. CDR3 size: 13 residues. Germline V gives CDR1 GTSNPN, CDR2 SVGIG (reference sequence). Trimming cost V 0 bases and J 3 bases, with 8 bases left between them. This clone was seen only a few times. With 60 Vbeta and 13 Jbeta primers, the PCR was carried out. The assay was immunoSEQ multiplex PCR, and TCRdb's table has in-frame clones only and misses some. The sample yields approximately 250,000 clones, around 80% seen once. The sequenced sample consisted of PBMCs. The chain links TRBV30 to TRBJ1-1; tentative D call: TRBD1 (5 bases). The receptor was isolated from a boy younger than 18 in good health and CMV-seronegative. As DNA, the CDR3 is TGTGCCTGGAGTGTAGGGACTTACACTGAAGCTTTCTTT. Its protein product is CAWSVGTYTEAFF.